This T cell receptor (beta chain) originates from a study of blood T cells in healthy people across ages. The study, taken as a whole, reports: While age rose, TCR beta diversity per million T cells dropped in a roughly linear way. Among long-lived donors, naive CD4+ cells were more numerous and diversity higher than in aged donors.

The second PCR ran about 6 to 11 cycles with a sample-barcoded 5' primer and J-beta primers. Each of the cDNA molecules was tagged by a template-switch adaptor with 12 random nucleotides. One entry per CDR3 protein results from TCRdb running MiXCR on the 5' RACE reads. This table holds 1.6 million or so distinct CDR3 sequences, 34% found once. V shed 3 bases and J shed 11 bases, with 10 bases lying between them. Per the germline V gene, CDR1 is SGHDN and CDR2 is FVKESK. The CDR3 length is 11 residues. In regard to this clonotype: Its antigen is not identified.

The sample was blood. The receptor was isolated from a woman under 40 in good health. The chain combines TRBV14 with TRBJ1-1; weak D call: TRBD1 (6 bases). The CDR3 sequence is CASSQGAAAFF. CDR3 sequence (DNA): TGTGCCAGCAGCCAGGGGGCGGCTGCTTTCTTT.